Below, 21 T cell receptor beta chains from the same sample are listed, as sequenced in a study of shared clonotypes between healthy human individuals. Assay: immunoSEQ multiplex PCR; the TCRdb copy retains only in-frame clones and omits some. The sample yields about half a million clones, approximately 71% seen once. The sequencing sample was made of PBMCs. All receptors come from a middle-aged woman in good health. Some clones in this sample may be carry-over from other donors' samples.

The chain links TRBV6-6 to TRBJ2-7; D remains ambiguous. Trimming cost V 2 bases and J 2 bases, with 13 bases left between them. The CDR3 covers 15 residues. Looked up from germline, CDR1 is MNHNY and CDR2 is SVGAGI (reference sequence). CDR3 DNA sequence: TGTGCCAGCAGTTACAGGGCAGATGGGGCCTACGAGCAGTACTTC. It is translated as CASSYRADGAYEQYF.

This chain connects TRBV7-6 to TRBJ2-1, with TRBD2 identical over 11 bases. V trimming: 0 bases; J trimming: 8 bases; junction bases outside the gene matches: 6. The CDR3 extends over 16 amino acids. Per the germline V gene, CDR1 is SGHVS and CDR2 is FNYEAQ. CDR3 in amino acids: CASSLAASGRFDEQFF. The CDR3 bases are TGTGCCAGCAGCTTAGCCGCTAGCGGGAGGTTCGATGAGCAGTTCTTC.

V gene TRBV6-1 combines with J gene TRBJ2-1, with D perhaps TRBD2 (5 bases). V was shortened by 7 bases and J by 3 bases, with 13 bases between the two germline ends. CDR3 length equals 14 residues. Germline V lookup: CDR1 MNHNS, CDR2 SASEGT. The CDR3 DNA sequence: TGTGCCAGCACCCTCGAGGGAGACTACAATGAGCAGTTCTTC. Its protein product is CASTLEGDYNEQFF.

In regard to this clone: A far more abundant clone sits one base away, making this likely a read error. The CDR3 carries no conserved terminal phenylalanine or tryptophan, so it likely arises from a read error. CDR3 amino acids: CASSVEANGENIQYL. In DNA, the CDR3 is TGTGCCAGCAGTGTTGAGGCGAACGGGGAAAACATTCAGTACCTC. This chain uses TRBV2 with TRBJ2-4; D might be TRBD2 (5 bases). Per germline, CDR1 SNHLY and CDR2 FYNNEI. This CDR3 is 15 amino acids long. Trimming removed 4 bases at V and 5 bases at J, with 15 bases between.

Only a few counts were recorded for this clone. The chain combines TRBV30 with TRBJ2-7; maybe TRBD1 (5 bases). The CDR3 covers 12 residues. The ends were cut back, 2 bases at V and 5 bases at J, with 10 bases in the middle. CDR1 is GTSNPN and CDR2 is SVGIG in the germline V gene (reference sequence). CDR3 DNA sequence: TGTGCCTGGAGTAAAAGGGGCCACGAGCAGTACTTC. Translation: CAWSKRGHEQYF. The full variable domain, in which reference TRBV30 and TRBJ2-7 provide the parts outside the CDR3, is SQTIHQWPATLVQPVGSPLSLECTVEGTSNPNLYWYRQAAGRGLQLLFYSVGIGQISSEVPQNLSASRPQDRQFILSSKKLLLSDSGFYLCAWSKRGHEQYFGPGTRLTVT.

The rearrangement links TRBV21-1 to TRBJ1-1; TRBD1 reflects the table's D call only, with no check against the DNA. TRBV21-1 is marked as a pseudogene. CDR3 length: 15 residues. The CDR3 loop reads CASSTWDRPNTEAFF. CDR3 sequence (DNA): TGTGCCAGCAGCACTTGGGACAGGCCGAACACTGAAGCTTTCTTT.

The V call is TRBV28, the J call TRBJ2-5, with 10 nucleotides matching TRBD2. The ends lost 8 bases at V and 7 bases at J; junction bases unmatched: 13. Per the germline V gene, CDR1 is MDHEN and CDR2 is SYDVKM. The CDR3 is made up of 15 amino acids. The CDR3 nucleotides are TGTGCCAGCGTTACACTAGCGAGCGGGGGGGGGACCCAGTACTTC. Its translation is CASVTLASGGGTQYF.

This clone was recorded many times. This same CDR3 is encoded by further DNA sequences in the sample. The V gene is TRBV30, the J gene TRBJ2-1; TRBD2 is a possible D gene (6 bases). The CDR3 spans 11 residues. The germline V and J ends were trimmed by 3 bases and 7 bases, with 7 bases remaining between them. From germline, CDR1 is GTSNPN and CDR2 SVGIG (reference sequence). Written as DNA, the CDR3 is TGTGCCTGGAGCCGGGGGAATGAGCAGTTCTTC. Its protein product is CAWSRGNEQFF.

The chain has TRBV28 and TRBJ1-2; TRBD1 is a possible D gene (5 bases). Between the trimmed V and J ends, which lost 8 bases and 4 bases, there was a span of 17 bases. In germline, CDR1 is MDHEN, CDR2 SYDVKM. This CDR3 spans 14 amino acids. CDR3 protein: CASGGPDRPYGYTF. CDR3 coding DNA: TGTGCCAGCGGGGGACCGGACCGACCCTATGGCTACACCTTC.

This sequence joins TRBV11-2 and TRBJ2-7; D is ambiguous. The V end lost 3 bases, the J end lost 1 base, and 10 bases lay between the germline ends. The length of the CDR3 is 14 residues. The V gene's germline CDR1 is SGHAT and CDR2 FQNNGV. The CDR3 is CASSLSGRSYEQYF. The CDR3 DNA follows: TGTGCCAGCAGCTTGTCCGGACGGTCCTACGAGCAGTACTTC. Filled out from reference TRBV11-2 and TRBJ2-7, the complete variable domain reads EAGVAQSPRYKIIEKRQSVAFWCNPISGHATLYWYQQILGQGPKLLIQFQNNGVVDDSQLPKDRFSAERLKGVDSTLKIQPAKLEDSAVYLCASSLSGRSYEQYFGPGTRLTVT.

A remark on this clone: With a much larger clone just one base away, this may be a read error. J is TRBJ2-1 and V is TRBV7-2; D may be TRBD2 (5 bases). The germline gives CDR1 SGHTA, CDR2 FQGNSA. V gave up 5 bases and J gave up 9 bases, with 20 bases separating them. The CDR3 sequence is 15 residues long. The CDR3 loop is CASSPREGWSLEQFF. In DNA, the CDR3 is TGTGCCAGCAGCCCACGCGAGGGCTGGAGCCTTGAGCAGTTCTTC.

This chain connects TRBV5-1 to TRBJ2-5; possible D gene TRBD1, 6 bases. The CDR3 contains 15 residues. Germline V gene data show CDR1 as SGHRS and CDR2 as YFSETQ. The V end lost 1 base, the J end lost 2 bases, and 12 bases lay between the germline ends. CDR3 DNA: TGCGCCAGCAGCTTGATGGGGGCCGATCAAGAGACCCAGTACTTC. It codes for CASSLMGADQETQYF. Complete variable domain (other parts from reference TRBV5-1 and TRBJ2-5): KAGVTQTPRYLIKTRGQQVTLSCSPISGHRSVSWYQQTPGQGLQFLFEYFSETQRNKGNFPGRFSGRQFSNSRSEMNVSTLELGDSALYLCASSLMGADQETQYFGPGTRLLVL.

V usage is TRBV5-1 and J usage is TRBJ2-2, with D perhaps TRBD2 (5 bases). The CDR3 has 13 residues. Germline-derived CDR1 and CDR2 are SGHRS and YFSETQ. V was trimmed by 1 base and J by 5 bases, leaving 6 bases between them. In DNA form, the CDR3 reads TGCGCCAGCAGCTTGTCGGGGACCGGGGAGCTGTTTTTT. Translated: CASSLSGTGELFF.

This clone was detected once. A read error likely explains this, since a far larger clone differs by one base. Other DNA sequences in the same sample also yield this CDR3. The V gene is TRBV30, the J gene TRBJ1-1; D is possibly TRBD1 (6 bases). In germline, CDR1 is GTSNPN, CDR2 SVGIG (reference sequence). There are 12 residues in the CDR3. The CDR3 DNA follows: TGTGCGTGGAGCGTCGGGGGCCTTGAAGCTTTCTTT. This codes for CAWSVGGLEAFF.

The CDR3 loop is CAWSATSDSGWAQYF. The DNA of the CDR3 is TGTGCCTGGAGCGCCACTAGCGACTCGGGTTGGGCGCAGTATTTT. The V and J genes are TRBV30 and TRBJ2-3; 7 bases agree with TRBD2. V trimming: 3 bases; J trimming: 10 bases; junction bases outside the gene matches: 16. The CDR3 spans 15 residues. The germline V gene encodes CDR1 GTSNPN and CDR2 SVGIG (reference sequence). Together with reference TRBV30 and TRBJ2-3, the CDR3 gives the full variable domain: SQTIHQWPATLVQPVGSPLSLECTVEGTSNPNLYWYRQAAGRGLQLLFYSVGIGQISSEVPQNLSASRPQDRQFILSSKKLLLSDSGFYLCAWSATSDSGWAQYFGPGTRLTVL.

The chain has TRBV23-1 and TRBJ2-1, with TRBD1 matching 9 bases. TRBV23-1 is recorded as an ORF, its role being uncertain. There are 14 residues in the CDR3. V trimming: 7 bases; J trimming: 7 bases; junction bases outside the gene matches: 8. The chain's CDR3 is CASIRDRVRNEQFF. The CDR3 region has the DNA TGCGCCAGCATCCGGGACAGGGTAAGGAATGAGCAGTTCTTC.

The J gene is TRBJ2-7, the V gene TRBV27; D tentatively fits TRBD1 or TRBD2 (5 bases each). The CDR3 loop spans 13 amino acids. Trimming removed 3 bases at V and 4 bases at J, with 10 bases between. The germline gives CDR1 MNHEY, CDR2 SMNVEV (reference sequence). The CDR3: CASSFAREYEQYF. The CDR3 nucleotides read TGTGCCAGCAGTTTTGCCAGGGAGTACGAGCAGTACTTC.

This clone was counted once. Other DNA sequences of this sample code for an identical CDR3. The rearrangement joins TRBV28 to TRBJ2-1, with D unresolved. Germline CDR1 reads MDHEN; CDR2 reads SYDVKM. Trimming took off 3 bases at V and 10 bases at J, with 4 bases between the two ends. This CDR3 has 10 amino acids. CDR3 region: CASSFGEQFF. CDR3 in DNA: TGTGCCAGCAGTTTCGGAGAGCAGTTCTTC.

The chain couples TRBV28 to TRBJ1-1, with 11 bases fitting TRBD1. The CDR3 runs to 16 residues. Trimming at V came to 5 bases and at J to 4 bases, leaving 9 bases not matched to a gene. The V gene's germline CDR1 is MDHEN and CDR2 SYDVKM. The CDR3 nucleotides read TGTGCCAGCAGTACCCAATCCGGGACAGGGGGCACTGAAGCTTTCTTT. As protein: CASSTQSGTGGTEAFF.

The chain combines TRBV18 with TRBJ2-1; TRBD1 agrees at 7 bases. CDR1 KGHSH and CDR2 LQKENI come from the germline V gene. The ends lost 6 bases at V and 0 bases at J; junction bases unmatched: 8. CDR3 length: 16 amino acids. The CDR3 is CASSPFGTDSYNEQFF. DNA of the CDR3: TGTGCCAGCTCCCCATTTGGGACAGACTCCTACAATGAGCAGTTCTTC.

The genes are TRBV30 and TRBJ1-2; D is possibly TRBD1 (5 bases). CDR1 is GTSNPN, CDR2 SVGIG, per germline (reference sequence). Trimming shortened V by 2 bases and J by 2 bases, and 12 bases separated the two germline ends. There are 14 residues in the CDR3. CDR3 in amino acids: CAWSLRQPNYGYTF. CDR3 coding DNA: TGTGCCTGGAGTCTTAGACAGCCGAACTATGGCTACACCTTC.